This T cell receptor (beta chain) stems from a study of CD8 T cells in Susac syndrome. Germline loops: CDR1 SQVTM, CDR2 ANQGSEA. The CDR3 length is 11 residues. Findings of the study overall: The relatively small number of individuals in the TCR sequencing and HLA analysis was acknowledged by the study.

Concerning this clonotype itself: No antigen is known for it. Sequence at one end of the junction differs from germline and may be a read error.

RNA in amounts of about 0.5 to 1 ug was reverse transcribed with random hexamers. The immunoSEQ assay covered 54 Vbeta and 13 Jbeta segments for CDR3. TCRdb redid the calling of the immunoSEQ multiplex PCR reads with MiXCR, one entry per CDR3 protein. This table holds approximately 130,000 distinct CDR3 sequences, 90% to 95% found once. Blood CD8+ and CD4+ T cells underwent high-throughput TCR beta sequencing. The patients who served as multiple sclerosis controls were treatment-naive and had stable or active relapsing-remitting disease that fulfilled the revised McDonald criteria. The sample comprised CD8+ T cells from PBMCs. The rearrangement joins TRBV29-1 to TRBJ2-7, with D unclear. The source of this sequence is a human donor with multiple sclerosis. CDR3 sequence reads: CNVEEAYEQYF. The CDR3 DNA sequence: TGCAACGTTGAAGAAGCCTACGAGCAGTACTTC.